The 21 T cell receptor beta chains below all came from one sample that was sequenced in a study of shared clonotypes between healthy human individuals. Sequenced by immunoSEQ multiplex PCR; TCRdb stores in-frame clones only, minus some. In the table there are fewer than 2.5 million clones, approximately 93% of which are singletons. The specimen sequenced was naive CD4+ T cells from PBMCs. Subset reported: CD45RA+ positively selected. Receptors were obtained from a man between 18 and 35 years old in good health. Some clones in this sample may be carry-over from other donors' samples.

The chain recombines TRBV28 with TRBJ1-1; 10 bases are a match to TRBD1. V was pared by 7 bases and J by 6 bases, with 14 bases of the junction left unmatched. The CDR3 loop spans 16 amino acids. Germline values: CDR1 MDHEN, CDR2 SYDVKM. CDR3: CASKGQGIFVPAEAFF. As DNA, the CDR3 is TGTGCCAGCAAGGGACAGGGGATATTTGTTCCCGCTGAAGCTTTCTTT.

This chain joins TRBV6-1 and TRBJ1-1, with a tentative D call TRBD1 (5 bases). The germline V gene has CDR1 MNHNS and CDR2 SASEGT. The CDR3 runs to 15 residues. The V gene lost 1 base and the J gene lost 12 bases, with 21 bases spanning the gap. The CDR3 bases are TGTGCCAGCAGTGAAGGAGTTGGGGCCCTATGGGCATCTTTCTTT. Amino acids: CASSEGVGALWASFF.

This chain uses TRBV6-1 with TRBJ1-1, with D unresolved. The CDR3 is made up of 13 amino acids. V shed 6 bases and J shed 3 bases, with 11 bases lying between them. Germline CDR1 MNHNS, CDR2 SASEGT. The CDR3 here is CASSAKEDTEAFF. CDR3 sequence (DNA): TGTGCCAGCAGCGCCAAGGAGGACACTGAAGCTTTCTTT.

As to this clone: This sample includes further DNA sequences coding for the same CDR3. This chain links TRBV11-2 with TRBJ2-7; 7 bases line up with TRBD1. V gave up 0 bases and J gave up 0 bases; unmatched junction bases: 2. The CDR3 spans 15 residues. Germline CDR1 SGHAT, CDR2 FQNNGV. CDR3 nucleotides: TGTGCCAGCAGCTTAGAAGCAGGGGGCTCCTACGAGCAGTACTTC. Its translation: CASSLEAGGSYEQYF.

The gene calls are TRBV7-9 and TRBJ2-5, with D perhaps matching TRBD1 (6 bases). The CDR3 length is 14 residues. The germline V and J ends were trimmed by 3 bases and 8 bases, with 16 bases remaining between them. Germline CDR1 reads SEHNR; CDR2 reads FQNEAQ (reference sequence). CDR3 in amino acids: CASSFGQYMDTQYF. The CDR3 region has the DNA TGTGCCAGCAGCTTTGGACAGTACATGGATACCCAGTACTTC.

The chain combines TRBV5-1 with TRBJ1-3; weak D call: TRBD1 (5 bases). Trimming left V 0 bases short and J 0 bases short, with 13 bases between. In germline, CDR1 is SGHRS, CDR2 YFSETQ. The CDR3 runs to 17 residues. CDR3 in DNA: TGCGCCAGCAGCTTGGATGGGGCATTACTCTCTGGAAACACCATATATTTT. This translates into CASSLDGALLSGNTIYF. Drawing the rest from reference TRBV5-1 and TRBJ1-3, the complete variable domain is KAGVTQTPRYLIKTRGQQVTLSCSPISGHRSVSWYQQTPGQGLQFLFEYFSETQRNKGNFPGRFSGRQFSNSRSEMNVSTLELGDSALYLCASSLDGALLSGNTIYFGEGSWLTVV.

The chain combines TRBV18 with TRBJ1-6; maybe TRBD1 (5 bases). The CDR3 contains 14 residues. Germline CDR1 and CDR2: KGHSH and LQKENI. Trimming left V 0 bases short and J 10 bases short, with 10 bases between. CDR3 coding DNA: TGTGCCAGCTCACCACCGTGGGACGGGTCACCCCTCCACTTT. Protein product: CASSPPWDGSPLHF. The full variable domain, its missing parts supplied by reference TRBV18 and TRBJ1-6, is NAGVMQNPRHLVRRRGQEARLRCSPMKGHSHVYWYRQLPEEGLKFMVYLQKENIIDESGMPKERFSAEFPKEGPSILRIQQVVRGDSAAYFCASSPPWDGSPLHFGNGTRLTVT.

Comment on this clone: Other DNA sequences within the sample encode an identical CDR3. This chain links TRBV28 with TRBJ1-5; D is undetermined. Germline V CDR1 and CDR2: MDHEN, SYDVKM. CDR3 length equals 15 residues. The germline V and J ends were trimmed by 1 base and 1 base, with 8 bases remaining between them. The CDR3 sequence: CASSLSGRSNQPQHF. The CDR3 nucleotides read TGTGCCAGCAGTTTATCCGGGAGAAGCAATCAGCCCCAGCATTTT.

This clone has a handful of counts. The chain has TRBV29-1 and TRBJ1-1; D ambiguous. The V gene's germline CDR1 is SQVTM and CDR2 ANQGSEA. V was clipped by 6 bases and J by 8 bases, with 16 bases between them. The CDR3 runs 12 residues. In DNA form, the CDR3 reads TGCAGCGTCCATGGTTCCGTACTCGAAGCTTTCTTT. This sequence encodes CSVHGSVLEAFF. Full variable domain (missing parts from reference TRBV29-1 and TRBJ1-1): SAVISQKPSRDICQRGTSLTIQCQVDSQVTMMFWYRQQPGQSLTLIATANQGSEATYESGFVIDKFPISRPNLTFSTLTVSNMSPEDSSIYLCSVHGSVLEAFFGQGTRLTVV.

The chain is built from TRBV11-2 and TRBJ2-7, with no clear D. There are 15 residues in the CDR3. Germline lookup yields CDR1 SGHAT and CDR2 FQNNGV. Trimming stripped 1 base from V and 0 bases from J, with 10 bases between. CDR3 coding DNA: TGTGCCAGCAGCTTAGCTCCCGCCAACTCCTACGAGCAGTACTTC. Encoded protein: CASSLAPANSYEQYF. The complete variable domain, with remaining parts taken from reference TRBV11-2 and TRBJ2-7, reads EAGVAQSPRYKIIEKRQSVAFWCNPISGHATLYWYQQILGQGPKLLIQFQNNGVVDDSQLPKDRFSAERLKGVDSTLKIQPAKLEDSAVYLCASSLAPANSYEQYFGPGTRLTVT.

The CDR3 DNA reads as TGCGCCAGCAGCTTGGGTGGGACAGTCAACTATGGCTACACCTTC. It specifies CASSLGGTVNYGYTF. The chain joins TRBV5-1 to TRBJ1-2; TRBD1 aligns across 7 bases. This CDR3 has 15 amino acids. The germline V gene encodes CDR1 SGHRS and CDR2 YFSETQ. V lost 0 bases and J lost 2; bases outside the gene matches: 4.

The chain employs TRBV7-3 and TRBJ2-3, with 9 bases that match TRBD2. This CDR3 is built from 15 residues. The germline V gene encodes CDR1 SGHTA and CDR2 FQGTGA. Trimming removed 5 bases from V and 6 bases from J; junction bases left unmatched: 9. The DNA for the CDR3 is TGTGCCAGCAGCCCTCGGAGCGGGAGGAGGGATACGCAGTATTTT. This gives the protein CASSPRSGRRDTQYF.

CDR3 residues: CASSYYRGQGYGYTF. The CDR3 bases are TGTGCCAGCAGCTACTACAGGGGGCAGGGCTATGGCTACACCTTC. The rearrangement uses TRBV5-4 and TRBJ1-2; TRBD1 matches at 9 bases. Germline assignment: CDR1 SGHNT and CDR2 YYREEE (reference sequence). V shed 3 bases, J shed 4 bases, and the junction held 7 bases outside the gene matches. The CDR3 is 15 amino acids. Together with reference TRBV5-4 and TRBJ1-2, the CDR3 gives the full variable domain: ETGVTQSPTHLIKTRGQQVTLRCSSQSGHNTVSWYQQALGQGPQFIFQYYREEENGRGNFPPRFSGLQFPNYSSELNVNALELDDSALYLCASSYYRGQGYGYTFGSGTRLTVV.

For the CDR3, the DNA is TGCGCCAGCAGCCTCACTCCGACTGAGAACACTGAAGCTTTCTTT. Translating gives CASSLTPTENTEAFF. V and J are TRBV5-1 and TRBJ1-1; D is unclear. CDR3 length: 15 residues. V lost 4 bases and J lost 1, with 14 bases in between. The germline CDR1 and CDR2 sequences are SGHRS and YFSETQ.

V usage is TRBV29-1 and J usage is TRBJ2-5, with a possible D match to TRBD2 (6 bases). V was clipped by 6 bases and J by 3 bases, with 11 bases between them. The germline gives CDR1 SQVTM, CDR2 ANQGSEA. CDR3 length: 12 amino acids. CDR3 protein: CSVGTFEETQYF. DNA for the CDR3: TGCAGCGTGGGGACTTTCGAAGAGACCCAGTACTTC. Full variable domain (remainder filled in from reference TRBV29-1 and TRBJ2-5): SAVISQKPSRDICQRGTSLTIQCQVDSQVTMMFWYRQQPGQSLTLIATANQGSEATYESGFVIDKFPISRPNLTFSTLTVSNMSPEDSSIYLCSVGTFEETQYFGPGTRLLVL.

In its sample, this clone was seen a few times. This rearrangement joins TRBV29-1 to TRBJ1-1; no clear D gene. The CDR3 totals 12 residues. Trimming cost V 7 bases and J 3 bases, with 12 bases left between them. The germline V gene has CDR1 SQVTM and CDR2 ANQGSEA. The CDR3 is CSGAGADTEAFF. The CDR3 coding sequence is TGCAGCGGGGCGGGCGCCGACACTGAAGCTTTCTTT.

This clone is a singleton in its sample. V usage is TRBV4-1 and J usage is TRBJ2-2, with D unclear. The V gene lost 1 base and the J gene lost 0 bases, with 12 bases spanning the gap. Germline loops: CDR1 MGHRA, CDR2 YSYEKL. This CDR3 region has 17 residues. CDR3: CASSQAPRKSNTGELFF. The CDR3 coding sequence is TGCGCCAGCAGCCAAGCGCCAAGAAAATCGAACACCGGGGAGCTGTTTTTT.

CDR3 protein: CASSEKREGTQYF. DNA for the CDR3: TGTGCCAGCAGTGAAAAGCGGGAGGGGACCCAGTACTTC. The gene calls are TRBV6-1 and TRBJ2-5; 10 bases map to TRBD2. This CDR3 is built from 13 residues. Germline lookup yields CDR1 MNHNS and CDR2 SASEGT. The V gene end was trimmed by 2 bases and the J gene end by 7 bases; junction bases not matched to a gene: 1.

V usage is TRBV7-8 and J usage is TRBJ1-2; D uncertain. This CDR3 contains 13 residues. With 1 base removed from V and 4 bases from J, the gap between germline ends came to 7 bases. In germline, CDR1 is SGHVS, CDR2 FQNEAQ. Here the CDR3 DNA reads TGTGCCAGCAGCTTAGTAGTCAGCTATGGCTACACCTTC. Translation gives CASSLVVSYGYTF.

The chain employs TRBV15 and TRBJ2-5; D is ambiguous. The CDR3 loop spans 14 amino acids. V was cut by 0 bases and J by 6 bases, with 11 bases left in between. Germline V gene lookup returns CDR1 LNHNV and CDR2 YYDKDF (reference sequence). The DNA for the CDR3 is TGTGCCACCAGCAGAGAGGACGGCCCTCAGACCCAGTACTTC. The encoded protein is CATSREDGPQTQYF.

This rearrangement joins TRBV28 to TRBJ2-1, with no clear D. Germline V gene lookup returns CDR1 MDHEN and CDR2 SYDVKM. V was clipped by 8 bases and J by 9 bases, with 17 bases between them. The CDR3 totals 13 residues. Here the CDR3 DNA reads TGTGCCAGCGTGGGTTCTGTCACGGCTGAGCAGTTCTTC. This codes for CASVGSVTAEQFF.